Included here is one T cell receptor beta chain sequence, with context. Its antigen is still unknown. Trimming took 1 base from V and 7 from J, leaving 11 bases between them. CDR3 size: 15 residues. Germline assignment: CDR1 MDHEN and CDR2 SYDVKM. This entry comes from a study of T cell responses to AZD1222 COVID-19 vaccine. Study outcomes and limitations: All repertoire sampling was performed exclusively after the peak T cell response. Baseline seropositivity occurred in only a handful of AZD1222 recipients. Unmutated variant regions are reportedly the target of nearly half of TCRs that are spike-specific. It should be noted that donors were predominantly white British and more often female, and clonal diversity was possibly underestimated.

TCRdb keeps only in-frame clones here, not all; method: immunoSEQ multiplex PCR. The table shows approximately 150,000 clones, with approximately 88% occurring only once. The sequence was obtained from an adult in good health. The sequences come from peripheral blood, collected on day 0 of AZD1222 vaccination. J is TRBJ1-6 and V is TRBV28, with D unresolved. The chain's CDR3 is CASSLSGFGNSPLHF. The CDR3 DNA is TGTGCCAGCAGTTTATCGGGCTTTGGAAATTCACCCCTCCACTTT.